This T cell receptor (beta chain) was sequenced in a study of blood T cell repertoires in COVID-19. Whole-study context: The study drew acute and convalescent COVID-19 samples from the United States, Italy and Spain. In each case, the material was cDNA or gDNA derived from T cells, B-cell-depleted T cells, or PBMCs.

CDR3 length: 15 residues. V was clipped by 1 base and J by 4 bases; unmatched bases: 7. Germline-derived CDR1 and CDR2 are SEHNR and FQNEAQ (reference sequence). In the authors' workflow: Amplification from reference gene primers served as the basis for estimated nucleated cell counts. The protocol was immunoSEQ multiplex PCR, while the TCRdb copy is restricted to in-frame clones and leaves out a portion. The D gene and trimming were derived from the DNA, and the V and J assignments and clone size from that table. In the table there are about 200,000 clones, approximately 85% of which are singletons. This clone has only a few counts.

This receptor was obtained from a woman in her 70s with COVID-19, enrolled during active disease. Sequencing input: peripheral blood. J is TRBJ2-7 and V is TRBV7-9; TRBD1 aligns across 7 bases. The CDR3 DNA sequence: TGTGCCAGCAGCTTAGGACGGGACAGAAGATACGAGCAGTACTTC. This translates into CASSLGRDRRYEQYF.